A single sample is the source of the 20 T cell receptor beta chains below, sequenced in a study of vaccination and CD4 T cells after COVID-19. These receptors lack a known antigen. The Oncomine TCR Beta short-read assay was applied to DNA of cultured CD4+ T cells. TCRdb itself ran the PCR reads through MiXCR, one entry per CDR3 protein. In the table there are about 15,000 distinct CDR3 sequences, about 74% of which are singletons. Treatment specified: approximately nine-day PBMC culture with coronavirus spike peptide pools or control peptides (ViraFEST assay). The sequencing sample was made of CD4+ T cells from blood, cultured in vitro. These receptors were collected from a human donor who had recovered from COVID-19.

This chain connects TRBV6-2 or TRBV6-3 to TRBJ2-7; D not resolved. From germline, CDR1 is MNHEY and CDR2 SVGEGT. The CDR3 is made up of 12 amino acids. V lost 6 bases and J 6 bases, leaving 12 bases between the germline ends. CDR3 region: CASRLGAAEQYF. Written as DNA, the CDR3 is TGTGCCAGCAGACTGGGCGCCGCCGAGCAGTACTTC.

This chain joins TRBV20-1 and TRBJ2-3, with 7 bases fitting TRBD1. CDR1 is DFQATT, CDR2 SNEGSKA, per germline (reference sequence). Germline trimming cut 6 bases from V and 2 bases from J; bases unmatched to any gene: 8. This CDR3 spans 14 amino acids. This CDR3 is CSATRDSPTDTQYF. In nucleotides, the CDR3 is TGCAGTGCCACTCGGGACAGCCCCACAGATACGCAGTATTTT.

This clonotype was seen more than once but under ten times. V usage is TRBV24-1 and J usage is TRBJ1-1; the D is unclear. V shed 5 bases and J shed 1 base, with 10 bases lying between them. Germline CDR1 KGHDR, CDR2 SFDVKD. The CDR3 totals 14 residues. CDR3 protein: CATSGGVGNTEAFF. CDR3 bases: TGTGCCACCAGTGGCGGGGTGGGGAACACTGAAGCTTTCTTT.

The gene calls are TRBV20-1 and TRBJ2-7, with 10 bases matching TRBD1. Germline V CDR1 and CDR2: DFQATT, SNEGSKA (reference sequence). J lost 4 bases, V lost 3 bases, and 6 bases had no gene match. This CDR3 region has 14 residues. CDR3 DNA: TGCAGTGCTAGGGGGACAGGGGATGTATACGAGCAGTACTTC. It specifies CSARGTGDVYEQYF.

V gene TRBV6-2 or TRBV6-3 combines with J gene TRBJ2-4, with no clear D. Germline V lookup: CDR1 MNHEY, CDR2 SVGEGT. The CDR3 is made up of 14 amino acids. The V end was cut by 6 bases, the J end by 1 base, with 10 bases between. CDR3 region: CASRENGAKNIQYF. The CDR3 nucleotides read TGTGCCAGCAGGGAAAATGGGGCCAAAAACATTCAGTACTTC.

The rearrangement uses TRBV28 and TRBJ1-2; D is perhaps TRBD1 (6 bases). V lost 3 bases and J lost 0, with 8 bases in between. This CDR3 is 14 amino acids long. Germline CDR1 and CDR2: MDHEN and SYDVKM. The CDR3 DNA follows: TGTGCCAGCAGTTTGCAGGGGACTAACTATGGCTACACCTTC. Translation: CASSLQGTNYGYTF.

V is TRBV27 and J is TRBJ1-2; TRBD1 might be the D (6 bases). The germline V and J ends were trimmed by 5 bases and 6 bases, with 13 bases remaining between them. The germline gives CDR1 MNHEY, CDR2 SMNVEV (reference sequence). CDR3 length: 13 residues. CDR3 sequence: CASSLAGTNGYTF. The CDR3, as DNA: TGTGCCAGCAGTCTCGCCGGGACAAATGGCTACACCTTC.

This clonotype occurred once. This chain links TRBV18 with TRBJ2-2; D is possibly TRBD1 (6 bases). Germline V CDR1 and CDR2: KGHSH, LQKENI. Trimming pared 3 bases from V and 0 bases from J, leaving 20 bases between. The CDR3 loop spans 19 amino acids. CDR3 in amino acids: CASSPVPPNRVANTGELFF. CDR3 in DNA: TGTGCCAGCTCACCGGTTCCTCCGAACAGGGTGGCGAACACCGGGGAGCTGTTTTTT.

This clonotype was observed a few times. The genes are TRBV18 and TRBJ1-2; TRBD1 agrees at 10 bases. Per the germline V gene, CDR1 is KGHSH and CDR2 is LQKENI. This CDR3 contains 15 residues. J gave up 8 bases and V 4 bases, and 10 bases lay outside the gene matches. The CDR3 DNA reads TGTGCCAGCTCACTGAGACAGGGGGCGGACATCGGCTACACCTTC. This gives the protein CASSLRQGADIGYTF.

The rearrangement links TRBV7-9 to TRBJ1-4; D gene ambiguous. Per the germline V gene, CDR1 is SEHNR and CDR2 is FQNEAQ (reference sequence). V was cut by 5 bases and J by 15 bases, with 19 bases left in between. There are 13 residues in the CDR3. DNA for the CDR3: TGTGCCAGCAGCCCCAGCTCCCAGACTTCGGTGTTTTTT. Protein product: CASSPSSQTSVFF. Combining the CDR3 with reference TRBV7-9 and TRBJ1-4 gives the whole variable domain DTGVSQNPRHKITKRGQNVTFRCDPISEHNRLYWYRQTLGQGPEFLTYFQNEAQLEKSRLLSDRFSAERPKGSFSTLEIQRTEQGDSAMYLCASSPSSQTSVFFGSGTQLSVL.

The chain couples TRBV7-2 to TRBJ2-1; possible D gene TRBD1, 5 bases. The CDR3 runs 14 residues. Trimming took 5 bases from V and 2 from J, leaving 10 bases between them. The germline V gene has CDR1 SGHTA and CDR2 FQGNSA. CDR3: CASSPRQTYNEQFF. Written as DNA, the CDR3 is TGTGCCAGCAGCCCCCGACAGACCTACAATGAGCAGTTCTTC.

V usage is TRBV10-3 and J usage is TRBJ2-7; no reliable D call. The CDR3 spans 14 residues. Trimming cost V 6 bases and J 0 bases, with 12 bases left between them. Germline CDR1 and CDR2: ENHRY and SYGVKD. DNA of the CDR3: TGTGCCATCAGCACTCACCTTACCTCCTACGAGCAGTACTTC. This codes for CAISTHLTSYEQYF.

J is TRBJ1-1 and V is TRBV27, with 7 nucleotides matching TRBD1. V dropped 5 bases and J dropped 5; count of bases not matched to a gene: 11. Germline values: CDR1 MNHEY, CDR2 SMNVEV (reference sequence). This CDR3 region has 15 residues. CDR3 nucleotide sequence: TGTGCCAGCAGTCTCCAGGGGGGGGGCGGTACTGAAGCTTTCTTT. Encoded protein: CASSLQGGGGTEAFF.

This chain joins TRBV5-1 and TRBJ2-5, with TRBD2 identical over 7 bases. CDR3 size: 15 residues. Germline V CDR1 and CDR2: SGHRS, YFSETQ. V gave up 6 bases and J gave up 2 bases; unmatched junction bases: 10. CDR3 in DNA: TGCGCCAGCACCGTCGACGGGACTACTCAAGAGACCCAGTACTTC. It codes for CASTVDGTTQETQYF. Variable domain in full (rest from reference TRBV5-1 and TRBJ2-5): KAGVTQTPRYLIKTRGQQVTLSCSPISGHRSVSWYQQTPGQGLQFLFEYFSETQRNKGNFPGRFSGRQFSNSRSEMNVSTLELGDSALYLCASTVDGTTQETQYFGPGTRLLVL.

The rearrangement links TRBV6-2 or TRBV6-3 to TRBJ2-7; 9 nucleotides line up with TRBD2. The germline gives CDR1 MNHEY, CDR2 SVGEGT. After removal of 0 bases from V and 2 bases from J, the junction contained 8 bases not matched to a gene. The CDR3 is 17 residues long. The CDR3 DNA follows: TGTGCCAGCAGTTACTCGAGGAGCGGGAGGCAAACCTACGAGCAGTACTTC. Its protein is CASSYSRSGRQTYEQYF.

The chain joins TRBV5-1 to TRBJ2-7; D remains ambiguous. Trimming took 2 bases from V and 2 from J, leaving 11 bases between them. The CDR3 runs to 14 residues. From germline, CDR1 is SGHRS and CDR2 YFSETQ. CDR3 protein: CASSFLGGTYEQYF. The CDR3, as DNA: TGCGCCAGCAGCTTTTTGGGCGGCACCTACGAGCAGTACTTC.

The genes are TRBV7-8 and TRBJ1-1, with no clear D. V was trimmed by 5 bases and J by 4 bases, leaving 14 bases between them. Germline values: CDR1 SGHVS, CDR2 FQNEAQ. This CDR3 contains 14 residues. CDR3 sequence: CASSLDGIPTEAFF. The CDR3 DNA reads as TGTGCCAGCAGCCTAGACGGGATACCCACTGAAGCTTTCTTT.

V usage is TRBV7-6 and J usage is TRBJ2-3; D not certain. The CDR3 length is 14 residues. Per germline, CDR1 SGHVS and CDR2 FNYEAQ. Trimming removed 4 bases at V and 6 bases at J, with 14 bases between. Written as DNA, the CDR3 is TGTGCCAGCAGCTCTCCGAACCAGAGGGATACGCAGTATTTT. This sequence encodes CASSSPNQRDTQYF.

This clonotype has a single count. This chain joins TRBV30 and TRBJ1-2, with 7 positions matching TRBD1. With V trimmed by 3 bases and J by 4 bases, 8 bases remained unmatched. The CDR3 is 14 amino acids. The germline gives CDR1 GTSNPN, CDR2 SVGIG (reference sequence). CDR3 sequence: CAWSLDRISYGYTF. As DNA, the CDR3 is TGTGCCTGGAGCTTGGACAGGATAAGCTATGGCTACACCTTC.

This clonotype was observed a few times. J is TRBJ2-3 and V is TRBV20-1; 8 nucleotides line up with TRBD1. The CDR3 loop spans 13 amino acids. Unmatched junction bases numbered 5, after V lost 4 bases and J lost 5 bases. CDR1 is DFQATT and CDR2 is SNEGSKA in the germline V gene (reference sequence). As DNA, the CDR3 is TGCAGTGCTACCAGGGGGCGAGGAGATACGCAGTATTTT. Residues: CSATRGRGDTQYF.